The rows below give T cell receptor beta chains drawn from one sample of a study of regulatory T cells in long-lasting Graves disease. TCRdb passed the multiplex PCR reads through MiXCR, listing each CDR3 protein once. The sample shows 350,000 to 550,000 distinct CDR3 sequences, 12% to 15% of them seen only once. These data were also reused for a study on T cells in Graves' hyperthyroidism and ophthalmopathy.

Sequencing used peripheral blood mononuclear cells (PBMCs), obtained at new diagnosis, from a patient treated with antithyroid drugs. These receptors were obtained from a woman aged 45 to 65 with Graves disease. The CDR3 runs from the conserved cysteine through the conserved F or W. D genes are given only for firm matches. Clone size is given for some rows only: seen once, a few or many times, or a class if the clone is expanded.

j_gene: TRBJ2-7
v_gene: TRBV20-1
abundance: many
d_gene: NA
CDR3aa: CSAGGEQYF
CDR3nt: TGCAGTGCTGGGGGCGAGCAGTACTTC

j_gene: TRBJ2-4
v_gene: TRBV9
abundance: NA
d_gene: TRBD1
CDR3aa: CASSGTGVAKNIQYF
CDR3nt: TGTGCCAGCAGCGGGACAGGGGTGGCCAAAAACATTCAGTACTTC

j_gene: TRBJ1-6
v_gene: TRBV28
abundance: many
d_gene: NA
CDR3aa: CASSPSTATSPLHF
CDR3nt: TGTGCCAGCAGCCCCAGTACGGCCACTTCACCCCTCCACTTT

j_gene: TRBJ2-3
v_gene: TRBV9
abundance: NA
d_gene: NA
CDR3aa: CASSARTGTDTQYF
CDR3nt: TGTGCCAGCAGCGCCCGGACGGGCACAGATACGCAGTATTTT

j_gene: TRBJ2-6
v_gene: TRBV6-1
abundance: NA
d_gene: NA
CDR3aa: CASSGGWGSGANVLTF
CDR3nt: TGTGCCAGCAGTGGGGGCTGGGGTTCTGGGGCCAACGTCCTGACTTTC

j_gene: TRBJ2-7
v_gene: TRBV24-1
abundance: many
d_gene: TRBD1
CDR3aa: CATSDYAGTGVDEQYF
CDR3nt: TGTGCCACCAGTGATTACGCCGGGACAGGGGTCGACGAGCAGTACTTC

j_gene: TRBJ1-6
v_gene: TRBV6-2/TRBV6-3
abundance: NA
d_gene: TRBD1
CDR3aa: CASSYTITGGWGSPLHF
CDR3nt: TGTGCCAGCAGCTACACCATTACAGGGGGATGGGGATCACCCCTCCACTTT

j_gene: TRBJ2-6
v_gene: TRBV7-9
abundance: many
d_gene: TRBD2
CDR3aa: CASSLVLARHPGANVLTF
CDR3nt: TGTGCCAGCAGCTTAGTACTAGCGCGACACCCTGGGGCCAACGTCCTGACTTTC

j_gene: TRBJ2-5
v_gene: TRBV20-1
abundance: NA
d_gene: TRBD1
CDR3aa: CSARPSQRGLGETQYF
CDR3nt: TGCAGTGCTAGACCCTCTCAGAGGGGGCTAGGAGAGACCCAGTACTTC

j_gene: TRBJ2-1
v_gene: TRBV2
abundance: many
d_gene: TRBD2
CDR3aa: CASSPLAGGHNEQFF
CDR3nt: TGTGCCAGCAGTCCACTAGCGGGAGGACACAATGAGCAGTTCTTC

j_gene: TRBJ1-2
v_gene: TRBV19
abundance: few
d_gene: TRBD1
CDR3aa: CASRRGQGATGYTF
CDR3nt: TGTGCCAGTAGGCGGGGACAGGGGGCGACTGGCTACACCTTC

j_gene: TRBJ1-5
v_gene: TRBV2
abundance: many
d_gene: TRBD1
CDR3aa: CASSDPSRQGDQYSNQPQHF
CDR3nt: TGTGCCAGCAGTGATCCCTCCAGACAGGGGGATCAGTATAGCAATCAGCCCCAGCATTTT

j_gene: TRBJ2-3
v_gene: TRBV24-1
abundance: many
d_gene: TRBD2
CDR3aa: CATSDFSGSGYTQYF
CDR3nt: TGTGCCACCAGTGATTTTAGCGGGAGTGGATATACGCAGTATTTT

j_gene: TRBJ2-7
v_gene: TRBV28
abundance: many
d_gene: TRBD2
CDR3aa: CASSFPPGSGTSYEQYF
CDR3nt: TGTGCCAGCAGTTTCCCCCCGGGTAGCGGGACATCCTACGAGCAGTACTTC

j_gene: TRBJ1-5
v_gene: TRBV27
abundance: few
d_gene: TRBD1
CDR3aa: CASSLSGTGNNQPQHF
CDR3nt: TGTGCCAGCAGTCTCTCCGGGACAGGGAACAATCAGCCCCAGCATTTT

j_gene: TRBJ1-3
v_gene: TRBV12-3/TRBV12-4
abundance: NA
d_gene: NA
CDR3aa: CASSLAQGSGTGNTIYF
CDR3nt: TGTGCCAGCAGTTTAGCGCAGGGATCCGGGACTGGAAACACCATATATTTT

j_gene: TRBJ2-3
v_gene: TRBV5-1
abundance: many
d_gene: NA
CDR3aa: CASSLGGDSTDTQYF
CDR3nt: TGCGCCAGCAGCTTGGGAGGGGACAGCACAGATACGCAGTATTTT

j_gene: TRBJ2-2
v_gene: TRBV6-2/TRBV6-3
abundance: few
d_gene: NA
CDR3aa: CASSYSSGTGELFF
CDR3nt: TGTGCCAGCAGTTACTCAAGTGGCACCGGGGAGCTGTTTTTT